This TCR beta chain is from a study of blood T cell repertoires in COVID-19. Study-wide background: Acute-phase and convalescent COVID-19 samples originated in the United States, Italy and Spain. PBMCs, B-cell-depleted T cells, or T cells were the source of the cDNA or gDNA that made up the material.

The V gene's germline CDR1 is SQVTM and CDR2 ANQGSEA. This CDR3 region has 14 residues. J lost 5 bases, V lost 7 bases, and 11 bases had no gene match. Per the original data handling: Using reference gene primer amplification, nucleated cell counts were estimated. Measured with immunoSEQ multiplex PCR; TCRdb has only the in-frame clones, and not every one. V and J calls and clone size are those listed in that table; D and trimming were worked out from the DNA. The sample consists of approximately 76,000 clones, almost 85% of them appearing once. The rearrangement joins TRBV29-1 to TRBJ2-3; 8 positions match TRBD2. The sequenced sample was peripheral blood. The receptor's source is a man aged 50 or older with acute or convalescent COVID-19. The CDR3 bases are TGCAGCGCCGGGGGGGGGCGCGGGGAAGATACGCAGTATTTT. Its protein is CSAGGGRGEDTQYF.